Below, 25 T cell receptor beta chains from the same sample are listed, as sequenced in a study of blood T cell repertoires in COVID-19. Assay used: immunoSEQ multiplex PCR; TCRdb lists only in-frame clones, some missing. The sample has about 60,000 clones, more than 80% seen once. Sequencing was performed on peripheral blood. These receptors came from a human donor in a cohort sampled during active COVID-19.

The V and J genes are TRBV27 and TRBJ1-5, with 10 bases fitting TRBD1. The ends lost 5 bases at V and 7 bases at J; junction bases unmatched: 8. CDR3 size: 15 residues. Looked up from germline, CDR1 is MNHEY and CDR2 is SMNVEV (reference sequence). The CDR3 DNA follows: TGTGCCAGCAGTGCCGGGACAGGGGATCGACAGCCCCAGCATTTT. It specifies CASSAGTGDRQPQHF.

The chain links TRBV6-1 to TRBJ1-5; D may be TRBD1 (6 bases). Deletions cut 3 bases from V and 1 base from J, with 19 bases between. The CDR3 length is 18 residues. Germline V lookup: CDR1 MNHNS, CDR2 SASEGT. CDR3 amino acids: CASSDAAGVQLSNQPQHF. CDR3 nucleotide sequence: TGTGCCAGCAGTGATGCAGCAGGGGTTCAACTAAGCAATCAGCCCCAGCATTTT.

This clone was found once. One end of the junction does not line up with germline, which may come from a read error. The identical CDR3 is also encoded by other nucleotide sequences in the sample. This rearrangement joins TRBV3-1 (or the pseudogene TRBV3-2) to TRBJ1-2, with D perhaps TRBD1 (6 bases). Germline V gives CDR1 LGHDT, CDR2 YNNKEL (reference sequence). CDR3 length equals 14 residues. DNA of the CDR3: TGTGCCAGCAGCGAACCCGGACAGCCCTATGGCTACACCTTT. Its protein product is CASSEPGQPYGYTF.

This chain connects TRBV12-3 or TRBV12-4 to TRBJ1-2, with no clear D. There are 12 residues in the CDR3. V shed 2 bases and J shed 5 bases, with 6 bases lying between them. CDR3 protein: CASSLMRYGYTF. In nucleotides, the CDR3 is TGTGCCAGCAGTTTAATGAGATATGGCTACACCTTC.

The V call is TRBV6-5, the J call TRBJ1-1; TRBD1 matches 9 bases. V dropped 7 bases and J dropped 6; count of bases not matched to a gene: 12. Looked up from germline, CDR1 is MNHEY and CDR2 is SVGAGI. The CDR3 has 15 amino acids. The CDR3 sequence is CASKTGTGFLAEAFF. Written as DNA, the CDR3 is TGTGCCAGCAAGACCGGGACAGGGTTCTTGGCTGAAGCTTTCTTT.

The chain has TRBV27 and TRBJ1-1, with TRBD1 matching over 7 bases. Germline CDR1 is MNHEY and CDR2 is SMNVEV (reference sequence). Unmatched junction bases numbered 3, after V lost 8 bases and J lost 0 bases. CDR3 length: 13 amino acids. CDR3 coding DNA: TGTGCCAGCGGTGGACAGGTGAACACTGAAGCTTTCTTT. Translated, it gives CASGGQVNTEAFF.

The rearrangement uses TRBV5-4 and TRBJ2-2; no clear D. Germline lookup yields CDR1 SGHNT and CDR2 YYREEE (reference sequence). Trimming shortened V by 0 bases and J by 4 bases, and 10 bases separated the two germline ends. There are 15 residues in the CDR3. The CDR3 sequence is CASSLGRPGTGELFF. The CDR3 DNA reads TGTGCCAGCAGCTTGGGTCGGCCGGGCACCGGGGAGCTGTTTTTT. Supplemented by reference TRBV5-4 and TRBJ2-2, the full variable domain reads ETGVTQSPTHLIKTRGQQVTLRCSSQSGHNTVSWYQQALGQGPQFIFQYYREEENGRGNFPPRFSGLQFPNYSSELNVNALELDDSALYLCASSLGRPGTGELFFGEGSRLTVL.

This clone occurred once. The CDR3 region is CASSPRTSGTLGIDEQFF. The CDR3, as DNA: TGTGCCAGCAGCCCCCGGACTAGCGGAACCCTCGGCATCGATGAGCAGTTCTTC. V and J are TRBV7-9 and TRBJ2-1; 10 nucleotides line up with TRBD2. The trim removed 5 bases at V and 8 bases at J, leaving 18 bases unmatched. The germline V gene encodes CDR1 SEHNR and CDR2 FQNEAQ (reference sequence). This CDR3 has 18 amino acids.

In DNA, the CDR3 is TGTGCCAGCAGGGTTAGCGGGCCGGGAGAGACCCAGTACTTC. Its translation: CASRVSGPGETQYF. This chain uses TRBV14 with TRBJ2-5; 7 nucleotides match TRBD2. The CDR3 length is 14 residues. The germline V gene has CDR1 SGHDN and CDR2 FVKESK. Losses at the gene ends were 6 bases for V and 4 bases for J; bases not matched to a gene: 8.

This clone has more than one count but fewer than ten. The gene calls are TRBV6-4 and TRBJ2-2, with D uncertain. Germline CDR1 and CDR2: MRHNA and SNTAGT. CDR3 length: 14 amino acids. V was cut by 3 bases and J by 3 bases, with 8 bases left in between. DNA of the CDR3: TGTGCCAGCAGTGAAAACACCGACACCGGGGAGCTGTTTTTT. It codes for CASSENTDTGELFF.

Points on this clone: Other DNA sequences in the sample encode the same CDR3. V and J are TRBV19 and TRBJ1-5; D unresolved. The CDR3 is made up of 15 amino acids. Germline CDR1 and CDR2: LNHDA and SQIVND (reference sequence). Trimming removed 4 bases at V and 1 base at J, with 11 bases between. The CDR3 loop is CASSTPGGSNQPQHF. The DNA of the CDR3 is TGTGCCAGTAGTACCCCCGGAGGGAGCAATCAGCCCCAGCATTTT.

This CDR3 reads CASSPPGQGATAGLYEQYF. The CDR3 DNA is TGTGCCAGCTCACCACCCGGACAGGGTGCCACGGCGGGACTATACGAGCAGTACTTC. V and J are TRBV18 and TRBJ2-7, with D perhaps TRBD1 (8 bases). This CDR3 has 19 residues. V lost 0 bases and J lost 4, with 25 bases in between. From germline, CDR1 is KGHSH and CDR2 LQKENI.

The CDR3 is CASSLTRTYNEQFF. The CDR3 nucleotides are TGCGCCAGCAGCTTGACACGAACCTACAATGAGCAGTTCTTC. This chain uses TRBV5-1 with TRBJ2-1; D not certain. CDR3 size: 14 residues. Germline CDR1 is SGHRS and CDR2 is YFSETQ. V gave up 1 base and J gave up 2 bases, with 7 bases separating them.

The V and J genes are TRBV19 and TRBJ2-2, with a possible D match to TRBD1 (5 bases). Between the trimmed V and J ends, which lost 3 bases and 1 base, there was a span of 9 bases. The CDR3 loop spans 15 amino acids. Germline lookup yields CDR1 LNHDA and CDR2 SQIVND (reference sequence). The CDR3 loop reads CASSIGHLNTGELFF. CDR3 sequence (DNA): TGTGCCAGTAGTATCGGACACTTGAACACCGGGGAGCTGTTTTTT.

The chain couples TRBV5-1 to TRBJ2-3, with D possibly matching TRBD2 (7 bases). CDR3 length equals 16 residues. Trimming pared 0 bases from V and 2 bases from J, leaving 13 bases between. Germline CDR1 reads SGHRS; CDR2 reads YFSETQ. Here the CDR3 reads CASSLAGGGDTDTQYF. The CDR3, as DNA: TGCGCCAGCAGCTTGGCCGGCGGGGGCGACACAGATACGCAGTATTTT.

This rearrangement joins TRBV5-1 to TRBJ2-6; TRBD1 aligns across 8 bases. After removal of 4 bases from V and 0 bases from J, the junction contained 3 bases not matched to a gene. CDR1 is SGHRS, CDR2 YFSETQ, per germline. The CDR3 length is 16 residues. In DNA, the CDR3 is TGCGCCAGCAGCCCGACAGGGGCCTCTGGGGCCAACGTCCTGACTTTC. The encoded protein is CASSPTGASGANVLTF.

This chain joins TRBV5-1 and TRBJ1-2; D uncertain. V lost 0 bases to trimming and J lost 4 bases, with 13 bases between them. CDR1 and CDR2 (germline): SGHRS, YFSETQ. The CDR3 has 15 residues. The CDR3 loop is CASSLGSAVIYGYTF. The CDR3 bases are TGCGCCAGCAGCTTGGGGAGTGCTGTAATCTATGGCTACACCTTC.

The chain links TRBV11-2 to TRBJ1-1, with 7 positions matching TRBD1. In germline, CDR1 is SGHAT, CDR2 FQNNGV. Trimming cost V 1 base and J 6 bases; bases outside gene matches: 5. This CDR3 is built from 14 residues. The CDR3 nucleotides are TGTGCCAGCAGCTTAGGACAGGGTCGGTCTGAAGCTTTCTTT. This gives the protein CASSLGQGRSEAFF. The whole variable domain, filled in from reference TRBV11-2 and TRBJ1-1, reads EAGVAQSPRYKIIEKRQSVAFWCNPISGHATLYWYQQILGQGPKLLIQFQNNGVVDDSQLPKDRFSAERLKGVDSTLKIQPAKLEDSAVYLCASSLGQGRSEAFFGQGTRLTVV.

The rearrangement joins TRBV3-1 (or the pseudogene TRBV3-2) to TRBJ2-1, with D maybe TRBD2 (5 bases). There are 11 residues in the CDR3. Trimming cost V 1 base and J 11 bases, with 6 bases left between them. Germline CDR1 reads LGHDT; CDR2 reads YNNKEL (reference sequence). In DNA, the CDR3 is TGTGCCAGCAGCCAAGCGGGGAAGCAGTTCTTC. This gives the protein CASSQAGKQFF.

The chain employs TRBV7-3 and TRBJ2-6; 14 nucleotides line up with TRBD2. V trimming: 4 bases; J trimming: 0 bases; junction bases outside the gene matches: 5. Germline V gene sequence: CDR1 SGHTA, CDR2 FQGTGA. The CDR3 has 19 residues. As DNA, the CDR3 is TGTGCCAGCAGCTCGCGGACTAGCGGGGGGCCCTCTGGGGCCAACGTCCTGACTTTC. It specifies CASSSRTSGGPSGANVLTF.

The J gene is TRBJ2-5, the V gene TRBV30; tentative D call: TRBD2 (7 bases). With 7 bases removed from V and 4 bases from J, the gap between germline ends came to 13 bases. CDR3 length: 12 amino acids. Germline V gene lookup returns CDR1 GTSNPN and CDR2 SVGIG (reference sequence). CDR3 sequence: CASFGGAETQYF. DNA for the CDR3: TGTGCCTCCTTTGGGGGGGCAGAGACCCAGTACTTC. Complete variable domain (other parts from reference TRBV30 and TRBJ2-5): SQTIHQWPATLVQPVGSPLSLECTVEGTSNPNLYWYRQAAGRGLQLLFYSVGIGQISSEVPQNLSASRPQDRQFILSSKKLLLSDSGFYLCASFGGAETQYFGPGTRLLVL.

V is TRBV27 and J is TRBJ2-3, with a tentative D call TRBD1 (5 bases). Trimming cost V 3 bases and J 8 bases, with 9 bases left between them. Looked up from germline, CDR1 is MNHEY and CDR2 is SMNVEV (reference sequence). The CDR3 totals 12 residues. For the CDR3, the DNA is TGTGCCAGCAGTTTTTATCAGGGTACGCAGTATTTT. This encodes CASSFYQGTQYF.

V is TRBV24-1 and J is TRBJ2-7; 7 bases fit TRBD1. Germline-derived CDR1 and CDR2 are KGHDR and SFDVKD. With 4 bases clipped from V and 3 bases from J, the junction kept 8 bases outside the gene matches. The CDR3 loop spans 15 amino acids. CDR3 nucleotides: TGTGCCACCAGTGACCCCGGGACAGAAGACTACGAGCAGTACTTC. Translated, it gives CATSDPGTEDYEQYF.

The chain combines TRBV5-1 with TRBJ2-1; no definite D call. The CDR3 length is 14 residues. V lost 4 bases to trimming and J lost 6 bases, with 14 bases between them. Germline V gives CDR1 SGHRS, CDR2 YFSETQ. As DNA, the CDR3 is TGCGCCAGCAGCGCGACATTAGGCCGCAATGAGCAGTTCTTC. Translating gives CASSATLGRNEQFF. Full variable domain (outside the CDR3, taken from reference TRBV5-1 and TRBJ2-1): KAGVTQTPRYLIKTRGQQVTLSCSPISGHRSVSWYQQTPGQGLQFLFEYFSETQRNKGNFPGRFSGRQFSNSRSEMNVSTLELGDSALYLCASSATLGRNEQFFGPGTRLTVL.

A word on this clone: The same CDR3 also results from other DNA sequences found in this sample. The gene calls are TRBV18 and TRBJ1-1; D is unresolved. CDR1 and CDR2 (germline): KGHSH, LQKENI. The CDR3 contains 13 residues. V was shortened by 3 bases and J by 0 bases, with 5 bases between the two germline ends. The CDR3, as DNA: TGTGCCAGCTCACCCCGGTTGAACACTGAAGCTTTCTTT. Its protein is CASSPRLNTEAFF. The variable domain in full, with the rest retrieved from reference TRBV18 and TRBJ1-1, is NAGVMQNPRHLVRRRGQEARLRCSPMKGHSHVYWYRQLPEEGLKFMVYLQKENIIDESGMPKERFSAEFPKEGPSILRIQQVVRGDSAAYFCASSPRLNTEAFFGQGTRLTVV.